The T cell receptor beta chain under discussion was sequenced for a study of vaccination effects on CD4 cells after COVID-19. Study overall: Subjects were given two BNT162b2 or mRNA-1273 vaccine doses.

Antigen-specific CD4+ T cells were expanded with viral peptide pools in the ViraFEST assay before sequencing. After more than 9 days in culture, the CD4+ T cells were isolated. No vaccinee had earlier SARS-CoV-2 infection, and nucleocapsid antibodies were negative. PBMC cultures contained some 2.1 million cells per well, approximately 10 IU/ml IL-2 and around 9.9 ug/ml peptides. On days 3 and 7, fresh IL-2 medium replaced half the medium. Sequencing used immunoSEQ multiplex PCR; TCRdb keeps in-frame clones, though not all of them. The sample yields 30,000 to 45,000 clones, about 69% seen once. Notes on the study in general: Few convalescent patients were studied, and early post-infection samples were lacking.

As for this clone: Antigen unknown.

The CDR3 contains 14 residues. CDR1 and CDR2 from the germline V gene are MNHEY and SVGEGT. Trimming cost V 6 bases and J 1 base; bases outside gene matches: 5. This rearrangement joins TRBV6-2 or TRBV6-3 to TRBJ1-2, with 7 nucleotides matching TRBD1. The sequence was obtained from a human donor who received a COVID-19 vaccine. This specimen consisted of CD4+ T cells from PBMCs cultured with HCoV-OC43 spike peptides, obtained before COVID-19 vaccination. Documented subset: HCoV-OC43 spike overlapping peptide pool stimulation. The CDR3 nucleotides are TGTGCCAGCAGCACCGGACAGGTTAACTATGGCTACACCTTC. Its translation is CASSTGQVNYGYTF.